This record concerns one TCR beta chain sequence. The target antigen is unknown. The source of the sample is a study of cytomegalovirus exposure and HLA in healthy donors. Study findings and constraints: There were 150 or so TCR beta chains listed as cytomegalovirus-associated.

V shed 5 bases, J shed 5 bases, and the junction held 9 bases outside the gene matches. CDR1 and CDR2 (germline): SGHTA, FQGNSA. CDR3 length: 15 amino acids. This PCR relied on a set of 60 Vbeta primers and 13 Jbeta primers. Study processing details: An analysis performed later counted 74 million or so unique TCR beta chains (roughly 11 million of them shared). TCRdb's copy holds only in-frame clones and misses some; the assay was immunoSEQ multiplex PCR. V and J calls plus clone size are reproduced from that table; the DNA served to infer D and trimming. The sample has 150,000 to 200,000 clones, roughly 72% seen once.

Sequencing was performed on PBMCs. This TCR was recovered from a man in his forties or fifties in good health and CMV-seropositive. The chain employs TRBV7-2 and TRBJ2-7, with TRBD2 identical over 10 bases. The CDR3 loop is CASSRWGLALDEQYF. The DNA for the CDR3 is TGTGCCAGCAGCCGCTGGGGACTAGCGTTAGACGAGCAGTACTTC. The full variable domain, completed using reference TRBV7-2 and TRBJ2-7, is GAGVSQSPSNKVTEKGKDVELRCDPISGHTALYWYRQSLGQGLEFLIYFQGNSAPDKSGLPSDRFSAERTGGSVSTLTIQRTQQEDSAVYLCASSRWGLALDEQYFGPGTRLTVT.